Below are 2 T cell receptor beta chains sequenced from a single sample in a study of T cells expressing NK-cell markers. No DNA is given; TCRdb re-called the 5' RACE reads and lists each CDR3 protein once. The data include 440,000 or so distinct CDR3 sequences; the top ten clones carry 6% to 9.5%. Sequencing was performed on blood T cells: a sorted CD56 or NKG2C T cell subset, CD4+ or CD8+ T cells, or bulk PBMC T cells (not recorded which). The receptor set was obtained from a woman aged 18 to 69 in good health.

V is TRBV7-6 and J is TRBJ2-3; TCRdb proposes TRBD2, but this gene call is untestable without DNA. From germline, CDR1 is SGHVS and CDR2 FNYEAQ. This CDR3 comprises 16 residues. CDR3 region: CASSATGGGRSDTQYF.

The rearrangement uses TRBV6-5 and TRBJ1-1; TCRdb picks TRBD1, but there is no DNA to check that call. Per germline, CDR1 MNHEY and CDR2 SVGAGI. The CDR3 covers 13 residues. CDR3: CASSYSKGTGDFF.